This T cell receptor beta chain was recorded in a study of vaccination effects on CD4 cells after COVID-19. In the ViraFEST assay, antigen-specific CD4+ clonotypes were identified by expansion after peptide-pool stimulation. It was after approximately 11 days of culture that CD4+ T cells were isolated. Prior SARS-CoV-2 infection was absent in the vaccine recipients, as shown by negative nucleocapsid antibodies. Method: immunoSEQ multiplex PCR; TCRdb's copy keeps in-frame clones and lacks some. The table records roughly 50,000 clones, 79% of them present only once. The CDR3 covers 16 residues. Per the germline V gene, CDR1 is WSHSY and CDR2 is SAAADI. Trimming took 8 bases from V and 1 from J; bases not matched to a gene: 8. This clone was counted once. Its antigen is unidentified.

The receptor was derived from a human donor who received a COVID-19 vaccine. The chain joins TRBV10-2 to TRBJ2-1; 10 bases map to TRBD2. The sample here was CD4+ T cells from PBMCs cultured with HCoV-OC43 spike peptides, taken before COVID-19 vaccination. The subset denotes: HCoV-OC43 spike overlapping peptide pool stimulation. CDR3 bases: TGCGCCAGCCCTCCTAGCGGGGGCCTTTCCTACAATGAGCAGTTCTTC. It translates to CASPPSGGLSYNEQFF.